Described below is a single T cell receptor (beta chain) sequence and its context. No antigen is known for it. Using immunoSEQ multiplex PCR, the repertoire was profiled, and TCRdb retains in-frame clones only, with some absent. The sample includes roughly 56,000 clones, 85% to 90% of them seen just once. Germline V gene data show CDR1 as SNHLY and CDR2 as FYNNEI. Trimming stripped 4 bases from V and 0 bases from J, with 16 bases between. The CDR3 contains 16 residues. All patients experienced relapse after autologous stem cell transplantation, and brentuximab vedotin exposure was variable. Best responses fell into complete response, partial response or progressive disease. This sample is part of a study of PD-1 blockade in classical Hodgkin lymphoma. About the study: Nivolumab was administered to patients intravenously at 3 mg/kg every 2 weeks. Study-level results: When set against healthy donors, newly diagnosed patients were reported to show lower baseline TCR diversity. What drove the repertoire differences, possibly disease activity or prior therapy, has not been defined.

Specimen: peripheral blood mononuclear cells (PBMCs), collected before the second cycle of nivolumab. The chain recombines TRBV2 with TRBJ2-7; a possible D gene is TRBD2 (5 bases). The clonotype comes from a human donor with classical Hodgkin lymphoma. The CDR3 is CASSAPRGEVSYEQYF. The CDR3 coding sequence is TGTGCCAGCAGTGCCCCACGGGGAGAAGTCTCCTACGAGCAGTACTTC. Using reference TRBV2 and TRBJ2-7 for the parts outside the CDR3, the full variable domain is EPEVTQTPSHQVTQMGQEVILRCVPISNHLYFYWYRQILGQKVEFLVSFYNNEISEKSEIFDDQFSVERPDGSNFTLKIRSTKLEDSAMYFCASSAPRGEVSYEQYFGPGTRLTVT.